This TCR beta chain was retrieved from a study of T cell responses to AZD1222 COVID-19 vaccine. Study conclusions and caveats: Clonal diversity was possibly underestimated, and the donors were mostly white British, with more females. Vaccine-associated CD4 TCRs ranged over spike, dominating at 160-218 and 743-854.

As for this clone: The antigen is undetermined.

Some clones are missing from TCRdb's copy, which holds only in-frame ones; the method was immunoSEQ multiplex PCR. The table has roughly 110,000 clones, just over 90% seen once; the top ten hold 5% to 7.5%. The sequence was obtained from an adult who received the AZD1222 COVID-19 vaccine. The source material was peripheral blood, sampled 28 days after the second AZD1222 dose.

This chain's CDR3 is CASSLDGAGEQYF. The CDR3 coding sequence is TGTGCCAGCAGCTTAGATGGGGCGGGGGAGCAGTACTTC. V usage is TRBV11-2 and J usage is TRBJ2-7, with a tentative D call TRBD2 (6 bases). V lost 0 bases to trimming and J lost 7 bases, with 10 bases between them. The CDR3 length is 13 residues. Germline CDR1 and CDR2: SGHAT and FQNNGV.